This T cell receptor beta chain was recovered during a study of T cells in Graves' hyperthyroidism and ophthalmopathy. Background on the study: Sampling of peripheral blood happened at initial diagnosis, prior to any treatment.

CDR3 length: 15 residues. Germline V gene data show CDR1 as SGHRS and CDR2 as YFSETQ. Trimming stripped 2 bases from V and 1 base from J, with 10 bases between. Patients aged 18 to 65 had newly diagnosed hyperthyroidism that had lasted under 2 months. This clonotype showed up many times. RNA transcripts provided the source from which TCR beta CDR3 regions were amplified. TCR CDR3 underwent first-round RT-PCR with the HTBI primer set. MiXCR, run by TCRdb on the multiplex PCR reads, gives a single entry per CDR3 protein. The data hold about 560,000 distinct CDR3 sequences, with 15% to 19% observed a single time.

The source of this sequence is a young woman with Graves' hyperthyroidism. Sequencing was carried out using blood. V usage is TRBV5-1 and J usage is TRBJ1-5; D remains unclear. In DNA, the CDR3 is TGCGCCAGCAGCTTACTCGGTAGAAGCAATCAGCCCCAGCATTTT. Translating gives CASSLLGRSNQPQHF.